This T cell receptor (beta chain) was documented in a study of shared clonotypes between healthy human individuals. Study results and limitations: Memory subsets generally showed smaller estimated richness than naive subsets did.

TCRdb keeps only in-frame clones here, not all; method: immunoSEQ multiplex PCR. The sample contains around 510,000 clones, roughly 95% of which appear only once. For this clone: Its antigen is still unknown.

V shed 9 bases, J shed 5 bases, and the junction held 14 bases outside the gene matches. This CDR3 is built from 15 residues. Germline CDR1 reads MNHNS; CDR2 reads SASEGT. Sequenced material: naive CD4+ T cells sorted from blood. Subset indicated: CD45RA+ positively selected. The chain has TRBV6-1 and TRBJ2-7, with 9 bases lining up with TRBD1. The TCR was taken from a woman aged 25 to 39 in good health. The CDR3 loop reads CASHPGGTGSNEQYF. The DNA for the CDR3 is TGTGCCAGTCACCCGGGTGGGACAGGGTCCAACGAGCAGTACTTC.